Presented here are 9 T cell receptor beta chains from one specimen sequenced in a study of CD8 T cells in Susac syndrome. RNA totalling about 0.5 to 1 ug underwent reverse transcription with random hexamers. Via MiXCR, TCRdb re-called the immunoSEQ multiplex PCR reads, giving one row per CDR3 protein. The sample carries 150,000 to 200,000 distinct CDR3 sequences, around 96% recorded once. The source material was CD4+ T cells from PBMCs. The receptors here all came from a human donor in good health.

V usage is TRBV29-1 and J usage is TRBJ1-2; D may be TRBD1 (6 bases). Looked up from germline, CDR1 is SQVTM and CDR2 is ANQGSEA. This CDR3 comprises 12 residues. The germline V and J ends were trimmed by 3 bases and 6 bases, with 11 bases remaining between them. CDR3 region: CSVEEGGDGYTF. CDR3 DNA sequence: TGCAGCGTTGAGGAGGGGGGAGATGGCTACACCTTC.

This chain links TRBV12-3 or TRBV12-4 with TRBJ1-6, with a possible D match to TRBD1 (6 bases). The CDR3 covers 15 residues. The V gene lost 5 bases and the J gene lost 7 bases, with 15 bases spanning the gap. CDR3 bases: TGTGCCAGCAGTCCTCCTGGGGGCCGGAATTCACCCCTCCACTTT. Protein product: CASSPPGGRNSPLHF.

V and J are TRBV20-1 and TRBJ2-2, with D uncertain. This CDR3 has 14 amino acids. Germline-derived CDR1 and CDR2 are DFQATT and SNEGSKA (reference sequence). V was pared by 0 bases and J by 3 bases, with 8 bases between. DNA for the CDR3: TGCAGTGCTAGAGATAGGCGTTACACCGGGGAGCTGTTTTTT. Encoded protein: CSARDRRYTGELFF.

The chain couples TRBV5-1 to TRBJ2-6, with D possibly TRBD2 on 6 matching bases. With 1 base removed from V and 2 bases from J, the gap between germline ends came to 13 bases. Germline V gene sequence: CDR1 SGHRS, CDR2 YFSETQ. The CDR3 is 17 amino acids. CDR3 in amino acids: CASSLYGGGTGANVLTF. CDR3 nucleotide sequence: TGCGCCAGCAGCTTGTATGGTGGGGGGACTGGGGCCAACGTCCTGACTTTC.

The CDR3 loop is CASSEKRQPYGYTF. The CDR3 DNA follows: TGTGCCAGCAGTGAAAAGCGACAGCCCTATGGCTACACCTTC. The chain carries TRBV25-1 and TRBJ1-2, with D perhaps matching TRBD1 (5 bases). CDR1 is MGHDK and CDR2 is SYGVNS in the germline V gene. Deletions cut 2 bases from V and 4 bases from J, with 11 bases between. The CDR3 has 14 residues.

In nucleotides, the CDR3 is TGCAGCGTTGGACACCCAAGCTCCTACGAGCAGTACTTC. This codes for CSVGHPSSYEQYF. The rearrangement joins TRBV29-1 to TRBJ2-7; D ambiguous. The CDR3 is 13 amino acids. V was cut by 4 bases and J by 0 bases, with 10 bases left in between. Germline V gene lookup returns CDR1 SQVTM and CDR2 ANQGSEA.

The rearrangement joins TRBV20-1 to TRBJ2-3; possibly TRBD1 for D (6 bases). Trimming removed 2 bases at V and 0 bases at J, with 12 bases between. Per the germline V gene, CDR1 is DFQATT and CDR2 is SNEGSKA (reference sequence). The CDR3 sequence is 15 residues long. The CDR3 reads CSARKVGASTDTQYF. CDR3 nucleotide sequence: TGCAGTGCTAGAAAGGTGGGGGCGAGCACAGATACGCAGTATTTT.

J is TRBJ2-7 and V is TRBV6-2 or TRBV6-3, with no clear D. CDR3 length equals 14 residues. Germline values: CDR1 MNHEY, CDR2 SVGEGT. Trimming removed 2 bases from V and 4 bases from J, with 12 bases in between. The CDR3 nucleotides are TGTGCCAGCAGTTACGGCGCGGCCAATTACGAGCAGTACTTC. Translated, it gives CASSYGAANYEQYF.

The chain has TRBV20-1 and TRBJ2-5; no clear D. V dropped 1 base and J dropped 5 bases, with 14 bases sitting between them. In germline, CDR1 is DFQATT, CDR2 SNEGSKA (reference sequence). The CDR3 runs to 14 residues. The CDR3 reads CSARVSSAGETQYF. The CDR3 DNA sequence: TGCAGTGCTAGAGTGTCCAGCGCTGGGGAGACCCAGTACTTC.